This T cell receptor (beta chain) originates from a study of post-analysis software for immune sequencing data. Study-wide results and limits: Significantly lower normalized Chao1 diversity was seen in multiple sclerosis patients than in controls. Controls had lower frequencies than patients of about five TRBV segments, which included TRBV5-6, TRBV5-1 and TRBV20-1. By F measure, samples from a shared preparation batch strongly co-clustered.

Concerning this clonotype: Antigen: not known.

Incorporated into the TCR beta cDNA libraries were unique molecular identifiers, which served to reduce PCR and sequencing biases. From approximately 1 to 10 million T cells, roughly 0.5 million cDNA molecules were obtained. TCRdb re-analysed the PCR reads in MiXCR, keeping a single row per CDR3 protein. Of under 650,000 distinct CDR3 sequences listed, 40% to 50% are singletons. The CDR3 has 15 residues. The V gene's germline CDR1 is SEHNR and CDR2 FQNEAQ (reference sequence). V was pared by 5 bases and J by 5 bases, with 16 bases between. The chain has TRBV7-9 and TRBJ1-5, with TRBD1 as a possible D gene (6 bases). Sequencing was done on a sample of blood. The TCR comes from a girl between 5 and 17 years old with multiple sclerosis. In nucleotides, the CDR3 is TGTGCCAGCAGCGGCATGGGGGGGCTGGATCAGCCCCAGCATTTT. It yields the protein CASSGMGGLDQPQHF.